One and the same sample provided the 29 T cell receptor beta chains below, sequenced in a study of T-cell reconstitution after alpha-beta-depleted transplantation in children. Unique molecular identifiers were incorporated during preparation of the TCRbeta library. TCRdb re-called the PCR reads through MiXCR, storing one row per CDR3 protein. The sample contains some 350,000 distinct CDR3 sequences, 10% of which appear only once. This material consisted of PBMCs from the stem cell graft donor, taken from the stem cell graft. These receptors were collected from a human donor who donated a stem cell graft to a child with acute lymphoblastic leukemia.

The genes are TRBV5-1 and TRBJ2-1, with D possibly being TRBD1 (6 bases). Germline lookup yields CDR1 SGHRS and CDR2 YFSETQ. This CDR3 spans 15 amino acids. V dropped 4 bases and J dropped 9 bases, with 20 bases sitting between them. The DNA for the CDR3 is TGCGCCAGCAGCCTACCCGTTACAGGGAAGGGTGAGCAGTTCTTC. This translates into CASSLPVTGKGEQFF. Full variable domain (rest looked up from reference TRBV5-1 and TRBJ2-1): KAGVTQTPRYLIKTRGQQVTLSCSPISGHRSVSWYQQTPGQGLQFLFEYFSETQRNKGNFPGRFSGRQFSNSRSEMNVSTLELGDSALYLCASSLPVTGKGEQFFGPGTRLTVL.

Points on this clonotype: A much larger clone is a single base away; this may be a read error. The chain has TRBV28 and TRBJ2-7; 11 bases are shared with TRBD1. The CDR3 extends over 17 amino acids. Germline V CDR1 and CDR2: MDHEN, SYDVKM. For the CDR3, the DNA is TGTGCCAACAGTTTGTCGGGGATGCGGACAGGGGGCAACGAGCAGTACTTC. Translating it yields CANSLSGMRTGGNEQYF.

The chain employs TRBV7-2 and TRBJ2-1, with 8 bases fitting TRBD2. CDR1 SGHTA and CDR2 FQGNSA come from the germline V gene. Losses at the gene ends were 5 bases for V and 6 bases for J; bases not matched to a gene: 6. This CDR3 region has 14 residues. CDR3 nucleotides: TGTGCCAGCAGCGTTCGACTAGCGATCAATGAGCAGTTCTTC. Translated: CASSVRLAINEQFF.

This clonotype was picked up a small number of times. The rearrangement uses TRBV6-2 or TRBV6-3 and TRBJ2-1, with D uncertain. Trimming removed 4 bases at V and 5 bases at J, with 12 bases between. From germline, CDR1 is MNHEY and CDR2 SVGEGT. The CDR3 totals 14 residues. CDR3 protein: CASSSPPEHNEQFF. The CDR3 DNA sequence: TGTGCCAGCAGTTCCCCCCCGGAACACAATGAGCAGTTCTTC.

This clonotype has more than one count but fewer than ten. The chain joins TRBV20-1 to TRBJ2-1, with 12 bases aligning to TRBD2. Germline V gene data show CDR1 as DFQATT and CDR2 as SNEGSKA (reference sequence). The CDR3 loop spans 15 amino acids. V was pared by 3 bases and J by 9 bases, with 9 bases of the junction left unmatched. The CDR3 region has the DNA TGCAGTGCTAGCCAAGACCTAGCGGGAGGGAGTGAGCAGTTCTTC. Encoded protein: CSASQDLAGGSEQFF.

The sample holds many counts of this clonotype. V is TRBV11-2 and J is TRBJ2-1; D is unresolved. V gave up 5 bases and J gave up 4 bases, with 21 bases separating them. The CDR3 spans 17 residues. CDR1 and CDR2 (germline): SGHAT, FQNNGV. The CDR3 bases are TGTGCCAGCAGCGCGCCGGCCGGGTTGCCGATGTACAATGAGCAGTTCTTC. It specifies CASSAPAGLPMYNEQFF.

About this clonotype: The junction departs from germline at one end; a sequencing error may be responsible. The gene calls are TRBV24-1 and TRBJ2-3; D ambiguous. The CDR3 totals 11 residues. The germline CDR1 and CDR2 sequences are KGHDR and SFDVKD. CDR3 sequence (DNA): TGTGCCACCAGTGATTCTGATACGCTGTATTTT. As protein: CATSDSDTLYF.

This rearrangement joins TRBV11-2 to TRBJ2-7, with D unresolved. The CDR3 totals 13 residues. The ends were cut back, 2 bases at V and 4 bases at J, with 9 bases in the middle. Germline V gene lookup returns CDR1 SGHAT and CDR2 FQNNGV. As DNA, the CDR3 is TGTGCCAGCAGCTTACATCAGCTATACGAGCAGTACTTC. It translates to CASSLHQLYEQYF.

The chain carries TRBV20-1 and TRBJ2-1; 8 bases align to TRBD2. The V and J ends lost 4 bases and 7 bases, in that order; junction bases with no gene match: 9. Germline V lookup: CDR1 DFQATT, CDR2 SNEGSKA (reference sequence). The CDR3 has 14 residues. For the CDR3, the DNA is TGCAGTGCTATACGGGAGGGCCGGAAGAATGAGCAGTTCTTC. Its protein is CSAIREGRKNEQFF.

V usage is TRBV5-7 and J usage is TRBJ2-1, with 8 nucleotides matching TRBD2. TRBV5-7 is an ORF; its function is uncertain. The CDR3 contains 13 residues. J gave up 15 bases and V 4 bases, and 12 bases lay outside the gene matches. The CDR3 DNA follows: TGTGCCAGCAGCCGAGCTCTCCAGCGGGAGTTGTTCTTC. Its protein is CASSRALQRELFF.

This clonotype has only a few counts. This rearrangement joins TRBV7-9 to TRBJ2-7, with 7 bases matching TRBD1. The junction had 9 bases not matched to a gene; V was cut back by 7 bases and J by 0 bases. The germline CDR1 and CDR2 sequences are SEHNR and FQNEAQ (reference sequence). The CDR3 consists of 15 residues. The CDR3 region has the DNA TGTGCCAGCACCCAGACAGGGTCAAGCTCCTACGAGCAGTACTTC. Its translation: CASTQTGSSSYEQYF.

This chain connects TRBV29-1 to TRBJ2-7, with D possibly TRBD1 on 6 matching bases. Germline lookup yields CDR1 SQVTM and CDR2 ANQGSEA. This CDR3 comprises 15 residues. Between the trimmed V and J ends, which lost 0 bases and 3 bases, there was a span of 15 bases. CDR3: CSVEDSPRGFYEQYF. CDR3 DNA sequence: TGCAGCGTTGAAGATTCCCCCAGGGGTTTCTACGAGCAGTACTTC.

The chain employs TRBV5-1 and TRBJ2-4; 9 nucleotides align to TRBD2. The V gene end was trimmed by 4 bases and the J gene end by 0 bases; junction bases not matched to a gene: 14. The CDR3 has 19 amino acids. CDR1 and CDR2 (germline): SGHRS, YFSETQ. The CDR3 region has the DNA TGCGCCAGCAGCCTGGGAGAGCGGGAGGAACCATTAGCCAAAAACATTCAGTACTTC. Translation gives CASSLGEREEPLAKNIQYF.

The chain is built from TRBV3-1 and TRBJ2-7; 12 nucleotides agree with TRBD2. V trimming: 4 bases; J trimming: 2 bases; junction bases outside the gene matches: 6. CDR1 is LGHDT and CDR2 is YNNKEL in the germline V gene (reference sequence). The CDR3 runs 16 residues. CDR3 loop: CASSPGLAGLTYEQYF. The CDR3 bases are TGTGCCAGCAGCCCGGGACTAGCGGGTTTAACCTACGAGCAGTACTTC.

CDR3: CASSPGGSLYNEQFF. DNA for the CDR3: TGCGCCAGCAGTCCCGGGGGGTCTCTTTACAATGAGCAGTTCTTC. The chain is built from TRBV5-1 and TRBJ2-1; 7 nucleotides agree with TRBD2. The CDR3 totals 15 residues. Germline-derived CDR1 and CDR2 are SGHRS and YFSETQ. The junction had 9 bases not matched to a gene; V was cut back by 5 bases and J by 4 bases.

This clonotype came up many times. The chain joins TRBV12-3 or TRBV12-4 to TRBJ2-5, with TRBD1 identical over 8 bases. The V and J ends lost 6 bases and 2 bases, in that order; junction bases with no gene match: 2. The CDR3 totals 13 residues. CDR3 region: CASSRTGQETQYF. The CDR3 DNA reads TGTGCCAGCAGCAGGACAGGGCAAGAGACCCAGTACTTC.

V and J are TRBV7-9 and TRBJ2-7; TRBD2 agrees at 8 bases. The germline V gene encodes CDR1 SEHNR and CDR2 FQNEAQ (reference sequence). The junction had 11 bases not matched to a gene; V was cut back by 5 bases and J by 2 bases. The CDR3 covers 16 residues. The CDR3 region has the DNA TGTGCCAGCAGCCGGGTCTGGCGGGAGGTCACCTACGAGCAGTACTTC. This gives the protein CASSRVWREVTYEQYF.

The CDR3 bases are TGTGCCAGCAGGGGGGACAGGGCGGGTAACTATGGCTACACCTTC. Amino acids: CASRGDRAGNYGYTF. This rearrangement joins TRBV3-1 to TRBJ1-2; TRBD1 agrees at 9 bases. Germline V CDR1 and CDR2: LGHDT, YNNKEL (reference sequence). There are 15 residues in the CDR3. J gave up 1 base and V 6 bases, and 6 bases lay outside the gene matches.

V is TRBV7-9 and J is TRBJ2-7; D is undetermined. The CDR3 extends over 12 amino acids. Germline values: CDR1 SEHNR, CDR2 FQNEAQ (reference sequence). V dropped 4 bases and J dropped 2 bases, with 6 bases sitting between them. In DNA form, the CDR3 reads TGTGCCAGCAGCTGGCCGCCCTACGAGCAGTACTTC. Translating gives CASSWPPYEQYF.

Only a few counts were recorded for this clonotype. The chain couples TRBV28 to TRBJ1-5; TRBD1 agrees at 10 bases. The CDR3 is 16 amino acids. Germline V gene sequence: CDR1 MDHEN, CDR2 SYDVKM. J gave up 3 bases and V 4 bases, and 6 bases lay outside the gene matches. CDR3 loop: CASSSGTGAYNQPQHF. The CDR3 DNA reads TGTGCCAGCAGTTCCGGGACAGGGGCTTACAATCAGCCCCAGCATTTT.

The sample holds a few counts of this clonotype. One junction end does not reproduce the germline sequence, and a read error may be involved. The J gene is TRBJ1-2, the V gene TRBV7-9; D remains unclear. There are 13 residues in the CDR3. The germline CDR1 and CDR2 sequences are SEHNR and FQNEAQ (reference sequence). The CDR3 nucleotides read TGTGCCAGCAGCGAACCTCCGGCAGCTCTCCAGGTCTTC. Amino acids: CASSEPPAALQVF. The full variable domain, completed using reference TRBV7-9 and TRBJ1-2, is DTGVSQNPRHKITKRGQNVTFRCDPISEHNRLYWYRQTLGQGPEFLTYFQNEAQLEKSRLLSDRFSAERPKGSFSTLEIQRTEQGDSAMYLCASSEPPAALQVFGSGTRLTVV.

This clonotype was picked up a small number of times. The chain has TRBV29-1 and TRBJ2-1; the match to TRBD1 covers 8 bases. Germline-derived CDR1 and CDR2 are SQVTM and ANQGSEA. The V gene end was trimmed by 3 bases and the J gene end by 7 bases; junction bases not matched to a gene: 5. CDR3 length equals 13 residues. CDR3 sequence: CSVDQTGVNEQFF. CDR3 nucleotide sequence: TGCAGCGTTGATCAGACAGGGGTAAATGAGCAGTTCTTC.

Points on this clonotype: An end of the junction differs from the germline gene, which may be a read error. The CDR3 sequence is CTSSYLGDGTGNTEAFF. In DNA form, the CDR3 reads TGCACCAGCAGCTACCTGGGGGATGGGACAGGGAACACTGAAGCTTTCTTT. J is TRBJ1-1 and V is TRBV4-1, with 8 bases lining up with TRBD1. Germline V CDR1 and CDR2: MGHRA, YSYEKL. This CDR3 has 17 amino acids.

The V call is TRBV28, the J call TRBJ2-7; TRBD1 agrees at 9 bases. From germline, CDR1 is MDHEN and CDR2 SYDVKM. Trimming took 7 bases from V and 4 from J; bases not matched to a gene: 5. The CDR3 totals 13 residues. DNA of the CDR3: TGTGCCAGCACGGGGACAGGGATTTACGAGCAGTACTTC. Residues: CASTGTGIYEQYF.

This clonotype was recorded many times. The chain employs TRBV6-5 and TRBJ2-1; 10 bases fit TRBD2. The V gene end was trimmed by 8 bases and the J gene end by 9 bases; junction bases not matched to a gene: 4. Germline values: CDR1 MNHEY, CDR2 SVGAGI. This CDR3 is 12 amino acids long. The DNA for the CDR3 is TGTGCCAGCGGGACTAGCGAGATTGAGCAGTTCTTC. It codes for CASGTSEIEQFF.

This clonotype has at least ten counts. The V call is TRBV15, the J call TRBJ2-7; D remains ambiguous. Germline lookup yields CDR1 LNHNV and CDR2 YYDKDF (reference sequence). This CDR3 has 13 residues. V was cut by 1 base and J by 3 bases, with 7 bases left in between. CDR3 sequence (DNA): TGTGCCACCAGCAGAGTACCCTTCTACGAGCAGTACTTC. Amino acids: CATSRVPFYEQYF.

Here the CDR3 DNA reads TGTGCCAGCAGCTTAGTGGGACAGACCTACGAGCAGTACTTC. Protein sequence: CASSLVGQTYEQYF. The gene calls are TRBV7-2 and TRBJ2-7; 7 nucleotides align to TRBD1. CDR1 and CDR2 (germline): SGHTA, FQGNSA. CDR3 length: 14 amino acids. The V gene end was trimmed by 1 base and the J gene end by 2 bases; junction bases not matched to a gene: 2.

The CDR3 nucleotides are TGTGCCAGCTCACGCGGTCAGGGGGCCAAATCGCCTGAAGGGAGCACCGGGGAGCTGTTTTTT. This codes for CASSRGQGAKSPEGSTGELFF. V gene TRBV18 combines with J gene TRBJ2-2; 8 nucleotides line up with TRBD1. Trimming at V came to 4 bases and at J to 4 bases, leaving 23 bases not matched to a gene. The V gene's germline CDR1 is KGHSH and CDR2 LQKENI. The CDR3 spans 21 residues.

This clonotype showed up many times. The chain links TRBV4-3 to TRBJ2-6, with D possibly TRBD2 on 6 matching bases. V gave up 0 bases and J gave up 2 bases, with 8 bases separating them. CDR1 LGHNA and CDR2 YSLEER come from the germline V gene. The CDR3 is made up of 16 amino acids. CDR3 in DNA: TGCGCCAGCAGCCAAGATTGGGGGGCTGGGGCCAACGTCCTGACTTTC. Protein sequence: CASSQDWGAGANVLTF.